These 21 T cell receptor beta chains originate from one sample sequenced in a study of blood T cell repertoires in COVID-19. Sequencing used immunoSEQ multiplex PCR; TCRdb keeps in-frame clones, though not all of them. This table holds about 130,000 clones, over 75% found once. The source material was peripheral blood. Every receptor here comes from a woman of 80 years or more with acute or convalescent COVID-19.

This sequence joins TRBV19 and TRBJ1-1; D possibly corresponds to TRBD1 (5 bases). Germline CDR1 is LNHDA and CDR2 is SQIVND (reference sequence). The CDR3 runs to 15 residues. The V end was cut by 7 bases, the J end by 1 base, with 16 bases between. The CDR3 bases are TGTGCCAGTAACGCGTTTGGGGCTTCGAACACTGAAGCTTTCTTT. Translating it yields CASNAFGASNTEAFF.

This sequence joins TRBV5-1 and TRBJ2-3; 13 nucleotides line up with TRBD2. V shed 4 bases and J 0 bases; nucleotides not matched to a gene: 5. CDR1 SGHRS and CDR2 YFSETQ come from the germline V gene. There are 17 residues in the CDR3. Written as DNA, the CDR3 is TGCGCCAGCAGCCAGGGACTAGCGGGAACTAGCACAGATACGCAGTATTTT. This sequence encodes CASSQGLAGTSTDTQYF.

The J gene is TRBJ2-1, the V gene TRBV7-6; 7 nucleotides align to TRBD2. Germline V gene sequence: CDR1 SGHVS, CDR2 FNYEAQ. The junction had 11 bases not matched to a gene; V was cut back by 2 bases and J by 4 bases. The CDR3 sequence is 17 residues long. The CDR3 DNA is TGTGCCAGCAGCTTACGATCAGTATCGCGGGGGTACAATGAGCAGTTCTTC. It yields the protein CASSLRSVSRGYNEQFF.

The chain recombines TRBV5-1 with TRBJ2-2, with TRBD1 matching over 7 bases. CDR1 and CDR2 (germline): SGHRS, YFSETQ. Germline trimming cut 0 bases from V and 6 bases from J; bases unmatched to any gene: 2. The CDR3 contains 14 residues. The CDR3 DNA reads as TGCGCCAGCAGCTTGGACACAGGGGCCGGGGAGCTGTTTTTT. It is translated as CASSLDTGAGELFF.

This chain uses TRBV4-3 with TRBJ1-6; tentative D call: TRBD1 (6 bases). Trimming took off 0 bases at V and 6 bases at J, with 15 bases between the two ends. The CDR3 has 17 residues. The germline CDR1 and CDR2 sequences are LGHNA and YSLEER. CDR3 DNA: TGCGCCAGCAGCCAAGACCTCCCAGGGACAAGTAATTCACCCCTCCACTTT. It encodes CASSQDLPGTSNSPLHF.

V is TRBV3-1 (or the pseudogene TRBV3-2) and J is TRBJ1-1; D perhaps matches TRBD1 (6 bases). CDR1 is LGHDT and CDR2 is YNNKEL in the germline V gene (reference sequence). The CDR3 contains 15 residues. V shed 2 bases and J shed 5 bases, with 15 bases lying between them. CDR3 region: CASSQLGAKGTEAFF. The CDR3 nucleotides are TGTGCCAGCAGCCAACTGGGGGCGAAGGGAACTGAAGCTTTCTTT.

This clone was seen once. The chain combines TRBV5-1 with TRBJ2-3, with TRBD2 identical over 7 bases. V was pared by 0 bases and J by 0 bases, with 1 base of the junction left unmatched. The CDR3 has 15 residues. The germline V gene has CDR1 SGHRS and CDR2 YFSETQ. CDR3 in amino acids: CASSLGDYSTDTQYF. As DNA, the CDR3 is TGCGCCAGCAGCTTGGGGGACTACAGCACAGATACGCAGTATTTT.

This clone was seen only a few times. The chain joins TRBV12-3 or TRBV12-4 to TRBJ1-5; possibly TRBD1 for D (5 bases). V was trimmed by 6 bases and J by 7 bases, leaving 13 bases between them. The CDR3 is 13 amino acids. CDR3 residues: CASSPLRVQPQHF. CDR3 DNA: TGTGCCAGCAGCCCTCTCAGGGTACAGCCCCAGCATTTT.

This chain joins TRBV9 and TRBJ2-7; 7 nucleotides match TRBD2. From germline, CDR1 is SGDLS and CDR2 YYNGEE. V dropped 0 bases and J dropped 7; count of bases not matched to a gene: 13. The CDR3 has 16 amino acids. The CDR3 DNA reads TGTGCCAGCAGCGTAGCTTCTAGCGGAAGTTTTGGAGAGCAGTACTTC. Translating it yields CASSVASSGSFGEQYF.

The chain combines TRBV10-3 with TRBJ2-3, with 10 bases that match TRBD1. The CDR3 extends over 16 amino acids. Germline V gene lookup returns CDR1 ENHRY and CDR2 SYGVKD. J gave up 0 bases and V 2 bases, and 2 bases lay outside the gene matches. The CDR3, as DNA: TGTGCCATCAGTGAGGCGGGACAGGGGAGCACAGATACGCAGTATTTT. Translated: CAISEAGQGSTDTQYF.

The chain has TRBV11-3 and TRBJ2-1, with TRBD2 matching over 11 bases. Germline assignment: CDR1 SGHNT and CDR2 YENEEA. Germline trimming cut 5 bases from V and 5 bases from J; bases unmatched to any gene: 5. The CDR3 is 15 residues long. The CDR3 loop reads CASSATSGTNNEQFF. The CDR3, as DNA: TGTGCCAGCAGCGCGACTAGCGGGACCAACAATGAGCAGTTCTTC.

The genes are TRBV2 and TRBJ2-5; the match to TRBD2 covers 10 bases. The CDR3 has 13 amino acids. With V trimmed by 6 bases and J by 5 bases, 3 bases remained unmatched. The germline gives CDR1 SNHLY, CDR2 FYNNEI. The CDR3 coding sequence is TGTGCCAGCAGAGCGGGGGGGCCGGAGACCCAGTACTTC. Translated, it gives CASRAGGPETQYF.

The chain joins TRBV14 to TRBJ1-2; D uncertain. Trimming removed 0 bases from V and 10 bases from J, with 18 bases in between. Germline V lookup: CDR1 SGHDN, CDR2 FVKESK. The CDR3 is 15 amino acids. The CDR3 reads CASSQDLVTSPFYTF. The CDR3 DNA follows: TGTGCCAGCAGCCAAGATTTGGTGACAAGTCCCTTCTACACCTTC.

This chain joins TRBV4-1 and TRBJ2-2; TRBD2 is a possible D gene (6 bases). Per germline, CDR1 MGHRA and CDR2 YSYEKL. The CDR3 is 17 residues long. Trimming removed 0 bases from V and 5 bases from J, with 16 bases in between. The CDR3: CASSQESGASWTGELFF. CDR3 coding DNA: TGCGCCAGCAGCCAAGAGTCGGGAGCCTCGTGGACCGGGGAGCTGTTTTTT.

The rearrangement joins TRBV6-2 or TRBV6-3 to TRBJ1-2, with D possibly TRBD1 on 5 matching bases. This CDR3 has 14 residues. The V and J ends lost 3 bases and 8 bases respectively, with 16 bases between them. The germline V gene encodes CDR1 MNHEY and CDR2 SVGEGT. CDR3 nucleotides: TGTGCCAGCAGTTATTCCAGGGCGGTAGGAGGCTACACCTTC. Translating it yields CASSYSRAVGGYTF.

The rearrangement joins TRBV20-1 to TRBJ2-7, with TRBD1 matching 7 bases. Per the germline V gene, CDR1 is DFQATT and CDR2 is SNEGSKA (reference sequence). The CDR3 runs to 13 residues. Losses at the gene ends were 3 bases for V and 3 bases for J; bases not matched to a gene: 5. The CDR3 bases are TGCAGTGCTAGTGAGACAGGGAGCTACGAGCAGTACTTC. It translates to CSASETGSYEQYF.

J is TRBJ1-4 and V is TRBV5-1; weak D call: TRBD1 (5 bases). CDR1 and CDR2 (germline): SGHRS, YFSETQ. The germline V and J ends were trimmed by 3 bases and 6 bases, with 15 bases remaining between them. The CDR3 consists of 15 residues. The CDR3 DNA reads as TGCGCCAGCAGCTCCCAGACAGCTTCTTATGAAAAACTGTTTTTT. Protein: CASSSQTASYEKLFF.

This chain joins TRBV4-2 and TRBJ1-6, with D possibly being TRBD1 (6 bases). CDR3 length: 16 residues. The germline V gene has CDR1 LGHNA and CDR2 YNFKEQ. The V end lost 4 bases, the J end lost 5 bases, and 15 bases lay between the germline ends. This CDR3 reads CASSLTGFGDNSPLHF. The CDR3 DNA reads as TGTGCCAGCAGCCTCACAGGGTTTGGCGATAATTCACCCCTCCACTTT.

This clone has just a few counts. V is TRBV5-6 and J is TRBJ1-6; the match to TRBD1 covers 7 bases. J was trimmed by 8 bases and V by 4 bases; bases with no gene match: 6. The CDR3 is 14 residues long. Germline CDR1 and CDR2: SGHDT and YYEEEE. The CDR3 nucleotides are TGTGCCAGCAGCATATACACAGGGGATTCACCCCTCCACTTT. It yields the protein CASSIYTGDSPLHF. The whole variable domain, remainder taken from reference TRBV5-6 and TRBJ1-6, is DAGVTQSPTHLIKTRGQQVTLRCSPKSGHDTVSWYQQALGQGPQFIFQYYEEEERQRGNFPDRFSGHQFPNYSSELNVNALLLGDSALYLCASSIYTGDSPLHFGNGTRLTVT.

This clone was counted once. V usage is TRBV19 and J usage is TRBJ1-2, with 9 bases aligning to TRBD1. This CDR3 has 15 amino acids. V lost 5 bases, J lost 6 bases, and 10 bases stayed unmatched. The germline gives CDR1 LNHDA, CDR2 SQIVND (reference sequence). The CDR3 DNA is TGTGCCAGTAGTTCGACCGGGACAGGGAGGAATGGCTACACCTTC. Amino acid sequence: CASSSTGTGRNGYTF. Using reference TRBV19 and TRBJ1-2 for the parts outside the CDR3, the full variable domain is DGGITQSPKYLFRKEGQNVTLSCEQNLNHDAMYWYRQDPGQGLRLIYYSQIVNDFQKGDIAEGYSVSREKKESFPLTVTSAQKNPTAFYLCASSSTGTGRNGYTFGSGTRLTVV.

V is TRBV2 and J is TRBJ2-7, with 11 bases that match TRBD1. J was trimmed by 3 bases and V by 8 bases; bases with no gene match: 6. Germline V gene data show CDR1 as SNHLY and CDR2 as FYNNEI. This CDR3 region has 14 residues. CDR3 in amino acids: CASLRDRGGYEQYF. The CDR3 DNA follows: TGTGCCAGCTTGAGGGACAGGGGGGGCTACGAGCAGTACTTC.